These 30 T cell receptor beta chains came from one sample sequenced in a study of blood T cells in healthy people across ages. A second PCR of about 6 to 11 cycles used a sample-barcoded 5' primer and a J-beta primer mix. TCRdb itself ran the 5' RACE reads through MiXCR, one entry per CDR3 protein. The repertoire holds 900,000 to 950,000 distinct CDR3 sequences, roughly 28% seen once, with 10% in the top ten. This sample was shared with a second study, whose subject was T cells of mothers and their children.

What was sequenced was blood. The receptors originated from a woman aged 40 to 50 in good health.

The rearrangement uses TRBV5-4 and TRBJ1-2, with TRBD1 as a possible D gene (6 bases). This CDR3 comprises 13 residues. CDR1 is SGHNT, CDR2 YYREEE, per germline (reference sequence). The V end was cut by 4 bases, the J end by 1 base, with 8 bases between. The DNA of the CDR3 is TGTGCCAGCAGCATACAGGGTAACTATGGCTACACCTTC. Its translation is CASSIQGNYGYTF.

This clonotype came up a few times. V and J are TRBV4-3 and TRBJ2-7, with 8 nucleotides matching TRBD2. The germline V gene encodes CDR1 LGHNA and CDR2 YSLEER. CDR3 size: 17 residues. J lost 1 base, V lost 0 bases, and 8 bases had no gene match. CDR3 sequence: CASSQDYQRGLSYEQYF. The CDR3 DNA reads as TGCGCCAGCAGCCAAGATTACCAGCGGGGGTTATCCTACGAGCAGTACTTC.

The rearrangement links TRBV6-2 or TRBV6-3 to TRBJ1-2; 7 nucleotides align to TRBD1. The V segment lost 1 base and the J segment 6 bases; nucleotides outside the gene matches: 17. Germline V gene sequence: CDR1 MNHEY, CDR2 SVGEGT. The CDR3 has 18 amino acids. The CDR3, as DNA: TGTGCCAGCAGTTACTGGGGGACAGCGAAACTCCCGGTCCATGGCTACACCTTC. Its protein product is CASSYWGTAKLPVHGYTF.

There are a few counts of this clonotype. This chain connects TRBV28 to TRBJ1-1, with D hard to call. In germline, CDR1 is MDHEN, CDR2 SYDVKM. Trimming stripped 2 bases from V and 8 bases from J, with 15 bases between. The CDR3 loop spans 14 amino acids. CDR3 nucleotides: TGTGCCAGCAGTTTACTAGGACTCGCCGTGGAAGCTTTCTTT. Translated: CASSLLGLAVEAFF.

The V and J genes are TRBV5-1 and TRBJ2-1, with 9 bases aligning to TRBD2. Trimming took 7 bases from V and 5 from J; bases not matched to a gene: 7. The CDR3 totals 14 residues. The germline CDR1 and CDR2 sequences are SGHRS and YFSETQ. The CDR3 protein is CASPLAGENNEQFF. Here the CDR3 DNA reads TGCGCCAGCCCATTAGCGGGGGAAAACAATGAGCAGTTCTTC.

This clonotype was observed at least ten times. The genes are TRBV10-2 and TRBJ2-4; unclear D gene. V shed 3 bases and J shed 0 bases, with 6 bases lying between them. The CDR3 length is 14 residues. Germline CDR1 WSHSY, CDR2 SAAADI. The CDR3 here is CASSEELAKNIQYF. The CDR3 DNA reads TGCGCCAGCAGTGAAGAGCTAGCCAAAAACATTCAGTACTTC.

This clonotype has only a few counts. The rearrangement links TRBV5-1 to TRBJ2-1; D possibly uses TRBD1 or TRBD2 (5 bases each). The germline CDR1 and CDR2 sequences are SGHRS and YFSETQ. Trimming left V 0 bases short and J 4 bases short, with 14 bases between. This CDR3 region has 16 residues. In DNA form, the CDR3 reads TGCGCCAGCAGCTTGGATGGGGTGGGGGAATACAATGAGCAGTTCTTC. Translating gives CASSLDGVGEYNEQFF.

Here the CDR3 DNA reads TGCAGTGCTACCACGACAGGGTTTGACACTGAAGCTTTCTTT. This codes for CSATTTGFDTEAFF. The chain joins TRBV20-1 to TRBJ1-1; TRBD1 matches at 7 bases. CDR1 and CDR2 from the germline V gene are DFQATT and SNEGSKA (reference sequence). The CDR3 has 14 amino acids. Trimming cost V 4 bases and J 3 bases; bases outside gene matches: 8.

V usage is TRBV20-1 and J usage is TRBJ1-5, with no clear D. CDR1 is DFQATT and CDR2 is SNEGSKA in the germline V gene (reference sequence). The CDR3 spans 12 residues. V lost 6 bases, J lost 4 bases, and 10 bases lay in between. CDR3 in DNA: TGCAGTGCCCCAGCGGGGAATCAGCCCCAGCATTTT. Its translation: CSAPAGNQPQHF.

This chain joins TRBV29-1 and TRBJ2-3; 13 nucleotides agree with TRBD2. CDR3 length: 15 amino acids. Germline V lookup: CDR1 SQVTM, CDR2 ANQGSEA. Trimming at V came to 4 bases and at J to 5 bases, leaving 6 bases not matched to a gene. The CDR3 here is CSVGTSGGAGDTQYF. CDR3 DNA: TGCAGCGTTGGAACTAGCGGGGGGGCCGGAGATACGCAGTATTTT.

The chain uses TRBV11-2 and TRBJ1-2; no firm D call. V dropped 1 base and J dropped 1 base, with 10 bases sitting between them. The germline gives CDR1 SGHAT, CDR2 FQNNGV. The CDR3 sequence is 15 residues long. The CDR3 loop reads CASSLVGGGNYGYTF. The CDR3, as DNA: TGTGCCAGCAGCTTAGTCGGAGGCGGTAACTATGGCTACACCTTC.

This clonotype came up many times. This sequence joins TRBV3-1 and TRBJ2-7; 7 bases agree with TRBD2. The CDR3 extends over 15 amino acids. The germline CDR1 and CDR2 sequences are LGHDT and YNNKEL (reference sequence). The V gene end was trimmed by 4 bases and the J gene end by 3 bases; junction bases not matched to a gene: 9. The CDR3 DNA follows: TGTGCCAGCAGCCCCCGGGACTACGCCCTCTACGAGCAGTACTTC. Translation gives CASSPRDYALYEQYF.

In this sample, this clonotype turned up a few times. The chain joins TRBV28 to TRBJ1-1; D not certain. Trimming took 5 bases from V and 4 from J, leaving 8 bases between them. From germline, CDR1 is MDHEN and CDR2 SYDVKM. CDR3 length: 12 amino acids. In DNA form, the CDR3 reads TGTGCCAGCAGTAGCACGATCACTGAAGCTTTCTTT. Protein sequence: CASSSTITEAFF.

This chain joins TRBV5-1 and TRBJ2-3; D tentatively fits TRBD1 or TRBD2 (5 bases each). This CDR3 region has 16 residues. Deletions cut 3 bases from V and 4 bases from J, with 18 bases between. Per the germline V gene, CDR1 is SGHRS and CDR2 is YFSETQ. The CDR3 coding sequence is TGCGCCAGCAGCTCGAGTGGGGCCGGGATCCCAGATACGCAGTATTTT. This translates into CASSSSGAGIPDTQYF. The entire variable domain, with the rest obtained from reference TRBV5-1 and TRBJ2-3, is as follows: KAGVTQTPRYLIKTRGQQVTLSCSPISGHRSVSWYQQTPGQGLQFLFEYFSETQRNKGNFPGRFSGRQFSNSRSEMNVSTLELGDSALYLCASSSSGAGIPDTQYFGPGTRLTVL.

This chain links TRBV5-1 with TRBJ2-5; 8 bases agree with TRBD1. From germline, CDR1 is SGHRS and CDR2 YFSETQ. CDR3 length equals 15 residues. J was trimmed by 0 bases and V by 0 bases; bases with no gene match: 1. The CDR3 here is CASSLGDRNQETQYF. The CDR3 DNA sequence: TGCGCCAGCAGCTTGGGGGACAGGAACCAAGAGACCCAGTACTTC. The entire variable domain, with the rest obtained from reference TRBV5-1 and TRBJ2-5, is as follows: KAGVTQTPRYLIKTRGQQVTLSCSPISGHRSVSWYQQTPGQGLQFLFEYFSETQRNKGNFPGRFSGRQFSNSRSEMNVSTLELGDSALYLCASSLGDRNQETQYFGPGTRLLVL.

This clonotype was found a few times. The chain combines TRBV7-2 with TRBJ1-1, with D perhaps TRBD1 (5 bases). Germline assignment: CDR1 SGHTA and CDR2 FQGNSA. CDR3 length: 13 amino acids. V lost 3 bases to trimming and J lost 7 bases, with 12 bases between them. CDR3 DNA sequence: TGTGCCAGCAGCTTCTTACTAGGACATGAAGCTTTCTTT. Translating it yields CASSFLLGHEAFF.

In this sample, this clonotype turned up a few times. V usage is TRBV9 and J usage is TRBJ2-3; possible D gene TRBD1, 5 bases. This CDR3 is built from 15 residues. CDR1 is SGDLS, CDR2 YYNGEE, per germline. The ends were cut back, 3 bases at V and 1 base at J, with 12 bases in the middle. The CDR3 DNA is TGTGCCAGCAGCGCTTCAGGGCCTGGCACAGATACGCAGTATTTT. The encoded protein is CASSASGPGTDTQYF.

In regard to this clonotype: A much larger clone lies a single base off, so this may be a read error. The V call is TRBV27, the J call TRBJ1-5, with unresolved D. The CDR3 is made up of 14 amino acids. From germline, CDR1 is MNHEY and CDR2 SMNVEV (reference sequence). Trimming left V 0 bases short and J 7 bases short, with 10 bases between. The CDR3 DNA reads as TGTGCCAGCAGTTTATCGGCGCCCTACCAGCCCCAGCATTTT. Protein: CASSLSAPYQPQHF.

The table lists this clonotype with many counts. The chain uses TRBV4-2 and TRBJ2-7; weak D call: TRBD1 (5 bases). Trimming took off 1 base at V and 2 bases at J, with 15 bases between the two ends. There are 16 residues in the CDR3. Per germline, CDR1 LGHNA and CDR2 YNFKEQ. The CDR3 is CASSQGGGGGAYEQYF. The DNA for the CDR3 is TGTGCCAGCAGCCAAGGGGGCGGCGGCGGAGCCTACGAGCAGTACTTC.

This clonotype was counted only a few times. This sequence joins TRBV5-5 and TRBJ2-1; D not resolved. This CDR3 has 15 residues. The germline V and J ends were trimmed by 2 bases and 4 bases, with 13 bases remaining between them. The germline CDR1 and CDR2 sequences are SGHKS and YYEKEE (reference sequence). CDR3 in amino acids: CASSFTGSAYNEQFF. The CDR3, as DNA: TGTGCCAGCAGCTTTACGGGCTCCGCTTACAATGAGCAGTTCTTC.

This chain uses TRBV6-2 or TRBV6-3 with TRBJ1-2; a weak D match, TRBD1 (5 bases). With 7 bases removed from V and 7 bases from J, the gap between germline ends came to 25 bases. The CDR3 runs 16 residues. Germline lookup yields CDR1 MNHEY and CDR2 SVGEGT. The CDR3 DNA is TGTGCCAGCACTCCCCTTAGGGGCCGCGATTTTCGTGGCTACACCTTC. It specifies CASTPLRGRDFRGYTF.

The chain has TRBV7-3 and TRBJ2-1; 10 nucleotides match TRBD2. V dropped 6 bases and J dropped 7; count of bases not matched to a gene: 6. Germline loops: CDR1 SGHTA, CDR2 FQGTGA. The length of the CDR3 is 14 residues. Here the CDR3 reads CASSHSGGKNEQFF. The CDR3 coding sequence is TGTGCCAGCAGTCATAGCGGGGGGAAAAATGAGCAGTTCTTC. Combining the CDR3 with reference TRBV7-3 and TRBJ2-1 gives the whole variable domain GAGVSQTPSNKVTEKGKYVELRCDPISGHTALYWYRQSLGQGPEFLIYFQGTGAADDSGLPNDRFFAVRPEGSVSTLKIQRTERGDSAVYLCASSHSGGKNEQFFGPGTRLTVL.

The rearrangement uses TRBV28 and TRBJ2-5, with TRBD2 matching 10 bases. This CDR3 spans 15 amino acids. The trim removed 2 bases at V and 11 bases at J, leaving 11 bases unmatched. The germline V gene has CDR1 MDHEN and CDR2 SYDVKM. The CDR3 region is CASSLTAGGVNEQYF. The DNA for the CDR3 is TGTGCCAGCAGTTTAACAGCGGGAGGGGTTAATGAGCAGTACTTC.

This chain joins TRBV7-9 and TRBJ2-1; D is possibly TRBD1 or TRBD2 (5 bases each). V gave up 4 bases and J gave up 0 bases, with 16 bases separating them. The CDR3 runs to 17 residues. The germline gives CDR1 SEHNR, CDR2 FQNEAQ (reference sequence). The CDR3, as DNA: TGTGCCAGCAGCTCCCCGGGGCAGGTAACCTCCTACAATGAGCAGTTCTTC. Translating it yields CASSSPGQVTSYNEQFF.

The chain couples TRBV28 to TRBJ2-1, with TRBD2 matching 13 bases. Looked up from germline, CDR1 is MDHEN and CDR2 is SYDVKM. The ends lost 5 bases at V and 5 bases at J; junction bases unmatched: 6. The CDR3 length is 16 residues. The CDR3 DNA is TGTGCCAGCAGTCCCCAGGGACTAGCGGGAAACAATGAGCAGTTCTTC. It translates to CASSPQGLAGNNEQFF. Together with reference TRBV28 and TRBJ2-1, the CDR3 gives the full variable domain: DVKVTQSSRYLVKRTGEKVFLECVQDMDHENMFWYRQDPGLGLRLIYFSYDVKMKEKGDIPEGYSVSREKKERFSLILESASTNQTSMYLCASSPQGLAGNNEQFFGPGTRLTVL.

The sample holds a few counts of this clonotype. The chain recombines TRBV4-1 with TRBJ2-2; 14 bases agree with TRBD2. V lost 4 bases, J lost 4 bases, and 11 bases stayed unmatched. The CDR3 spans 19 residues. Looked up from germline, CDR1 is MGHRA and CDR2 is YSYEKL. CDR3 region: CASSRERLAGGLSTGELFF. The DNA of the CDR3 is TGCGCCAGCAGCCGGGAGAGACTAGCGGGGGGGCTTTCCACCGGGGAGCTGTTTTTT.

Details on this clonotype: This clone may be a read error of a much larger clone one base away. This chain connects TRBV20-1 to TRBJ2-5; 8 nucleotides agree with TRBD1. Germline-derived CDR1 and CDR2 are DFQATT and SNEGSKA (reference sequence). V gave up 6 bases and J gave up 5 bases; unmatched junction bases: 11. The CDR3 contains 14 residues. Here the CDR3 DNA reads TGCAGTGCCGACAGGGGCCAGGGTGGGGAGACCCAGTACTTC. It translates to CSADRGQGGETQYF.

About this clonotype: Compared with germline, one end of the junction differs, possibly owing to a read error. The chain is built from TRBV2 and TRBJ1-2; 9 bases align to TRBD1. The CDR3 has 12 amino acids. Germline CDR1 reads SNHLY; CDR2 reads FYNNEI. The chain's CDR3 is CAGGTGYYGHTF. The CDR3, as DNA: TGTGCCGGAGGGACAGGGTACTATGGCCACACCTTC.

This clonotype appeared a few times. This rearrangement joins TRBV7-9 to TRBJ2-1, with D perhaps matching TRBD2 (5 bases). Germline V CDR1 and CDR2: SEHNR, FQNEAQ (reference sequence). The CDR3 covers 16 residues. V lost 5 bases to trimming and J lost 1 base, with 15 bases between them. CDR3 DNA: TGTGCCAGCAGCCCATCTAGCTACAGTTCCTACAATGAGCAGTTCTTC. Amino acids: CASSPSSYSSYNEQFF. Using reference TRBV7-9 and TRBJ2-1 for the parts outside the CDR3, the full variable domain is DTGVSQNPRHKITKRGQNVTFRCDPISEHNRLYWYRQTLGQGPEFLTYFQNEAQLEKSRLLSDRFSAERPKGSFSTLEIQRTEQGDSAMYLCASSPSSYSSYNEQFFGPGTRLTVL.

In this sample, this clonotype turned up many times. The chain couples TRBV29-1 to TRBJ2-5; D may be TRBD1 (5 bases). The CDR3 loop spans 13 amino acids. Trimming removed 4 bases from V and 5 bases from J, with 14 bases in between. Germline V gene data show CDR1 as SQVTM and CDR2 as ANQGSEA. CDR3 sequence reads: CSVAGRVGETQYF. The CDR3 DNA is TGCAGCGTTGCAGGCAGGGTAGGGGAGACCCAGTACTTC.